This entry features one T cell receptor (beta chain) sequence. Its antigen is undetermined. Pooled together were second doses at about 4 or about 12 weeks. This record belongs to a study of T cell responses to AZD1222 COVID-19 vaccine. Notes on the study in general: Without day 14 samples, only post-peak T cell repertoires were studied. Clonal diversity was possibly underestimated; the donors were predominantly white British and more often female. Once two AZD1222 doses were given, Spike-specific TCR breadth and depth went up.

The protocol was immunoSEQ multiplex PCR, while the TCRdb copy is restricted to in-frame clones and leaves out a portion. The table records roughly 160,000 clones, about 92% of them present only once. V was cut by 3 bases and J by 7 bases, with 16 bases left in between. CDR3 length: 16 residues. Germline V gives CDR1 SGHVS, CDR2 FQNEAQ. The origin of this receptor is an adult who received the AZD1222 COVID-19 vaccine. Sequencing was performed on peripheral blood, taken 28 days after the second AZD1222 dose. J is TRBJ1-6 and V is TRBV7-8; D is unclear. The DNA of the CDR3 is TGTGCCAGCAGCTTTTTCGCCGGCGGATTAAATTCACCCCTCCACTTT. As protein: CASSFFAGGLNSPLHF.